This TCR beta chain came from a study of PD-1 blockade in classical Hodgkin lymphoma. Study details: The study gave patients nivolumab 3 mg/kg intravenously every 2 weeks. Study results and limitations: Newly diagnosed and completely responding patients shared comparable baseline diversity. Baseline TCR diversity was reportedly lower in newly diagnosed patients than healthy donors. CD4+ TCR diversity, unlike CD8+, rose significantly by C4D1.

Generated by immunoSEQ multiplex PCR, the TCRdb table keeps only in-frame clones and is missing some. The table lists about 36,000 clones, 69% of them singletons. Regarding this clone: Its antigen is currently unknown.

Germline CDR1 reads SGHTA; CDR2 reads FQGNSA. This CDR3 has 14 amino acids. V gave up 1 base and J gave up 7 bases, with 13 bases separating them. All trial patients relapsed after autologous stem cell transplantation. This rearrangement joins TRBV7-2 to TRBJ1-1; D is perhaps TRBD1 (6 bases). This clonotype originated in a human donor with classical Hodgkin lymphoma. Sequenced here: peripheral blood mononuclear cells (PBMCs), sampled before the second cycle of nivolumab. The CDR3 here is CASSLDRVRIEAFF. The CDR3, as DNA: TGTGCCAGCAGCTTAGACAGGGTAAGGATTGAAGCTTTCTTT.